The 2 T cell receptor beta chains below come from one sample, sequenced in a study of regulatory T cells in long-lasting Graves disease. Time point defined: persistent/refractory GD, antithyroid drugs over 5 years with positive TRAb. PBMC-extracted RNA yielded the TCR library. Investigators prepared the TCR beta libraries by applying iRepertoire HTBI primers and Arm-PCR of CDR3 regions. One entry per CDR3 protein results from TCRdb running MiXCR on the multiplex PCR reads. The table includes roughly 490,000 distinct CDR3 sequences, roughly 23% detected once. The input for sequencing was peripheral blood mononuclear cells (PBMCs), taken when the disease was refractory, from a patient treated with antithyroid drugs. The receptors were sampled from a female donor with Graves disease.

At least ten counts were recorded for this clonotype. The V and J genes are TRBV2 and TRBJ2-7; TRBD2 agrees at 10 bases. This CDR3 has 15 amino acids. CDR1 SNHLY and CDR2 FYNNEI come from the germline V gene. V lost 0 bases to trimming and J lost 2 bases; unmatched junction nucleotides: 1. The CDR3 nucleotides read TGTGCCAGCAGTGAAGCTGGACTAGCGGCCTACGAGCAGTACTTC. It specifies CASSEAGLAAYEQYF.

This clonotype was seen ten or more times. The V call is TRBV30, the J call TRBJ1-1; no clear D gene. Germline assignment: CDR1 GTSNPN and CDR2 SVGIG (reference sequence). This CDR3 is built from 13 residues. V gave up 4 bases and J gave up 5 bases, with 14 bases separating them. CDR3 region: CAWIRELGTEAFF. CDR3 nucleotides: TGTGCCTGGATAAGGGAACTCGGGACTGAAGCTTTCTTT.